Each of the 10 T cell receptor beta chains below was sequenced from the same sample in a study of graft-versus-host responses after intestinal transplantation. These receptors' targets are unknown. Assay used: immunoSEQ multiplex PCR; TCRdb lists only in-frame clones, some missing. The table lists about 90,000 clones, less than 95% of them singletons, with 0.35% in the top ten. This specimen was unstimulated CD4+ T cells sorted from spleen or lymph node cells, taken before transplant. These receptors originate from a human donor who was the organ donor for an intestinal transplant.

J is TRBJ1-2 and V is TRBV5-4; 10 positions agree with TRBD1. The CDR3 covers 14 residues. Germline V gene lookup returns CDR1 SGHNT and CDR2 YYREEE (reference sequence). The trim removed 3 bases at V and 6 bases at J, leaving 5 bases unmatched. CDR3 coding DNA: TGTGCCAGCAGCTCAGACAGGGGGCAAGATGGCTACACCTTC. It translates to CASSSDRGQDGYTF.

The chain joins TRBV25-1 to TRBJ2-7; 9 nucleotides align to TRBD1. CDR3 size: 13 residues. Germline CDR1 is MGHDK and CDR2 is SYGVNS. The ends lost 6 bases at V and 3 bases at J; junction bases unmatched: 3. The CDR3 coding sequence is TGTGCCAGCAGAAGACAGGGGGGCTACGAGCAGTACTTC. Protein sequence: CASRRQGGYEQYF.

The V gene is TRBV28, the J gene TRBJ1-2; no definite D call. Germline CDR1 is MDHEN and CDR2 is SYDVKM. The V gene lost 6 bases and the J gene lost 7 bases, with 15 bases spanning the gap. The CDR3 loop spans 13 amino acids. The CDR3 loop is CASRPGLEGGYTF. In DNA form, the CDR3 reads TGTGCCAGCAGGCCCGGCCTAGAGGGTGGCTACACCTTC.

As for this clone: A read error may account for a junction end that differs from germline. The genes are TRBV5-1 and TRBJ2-5; no firm D call. This CDR3 spans 18 amino acids. Germline assignment: CDR1 SGHRS and CDR2 YFSETQ. CDR3 sequence (DNA): TGCGCCAGTCGTAAAAACCCCCAAGACTCCTACTATCAAGAGGCCCAGTACTTC. This sequence encodes CASRKNPQDSYYQEAQYF.

The chain is built from TRBV6-5 and TRBJ1-2; tentatively, D is TRBD1 (6 bases). Germline V lookup: CDR1 MNHEY, CDR2 SVGAGI. CDR3 length: 13 residues. Deletions cut 5 bases from V and 4 bases from J, with 11 bases between. CDR3 protein: CASSRTDGYGYTF. For the CDR3, the DNA is TGTGCCAGCAGTCGGACAGACGGCTATGGCTACACCTTC.

This chain connects TRBV5-1 to TRBJ2-1; 9 bases map to TRBD2. Trimming took 2 bases from V and 6 from J; bases not matched to a gene: 3. CDR3 size: 14 residues. Germline V gene sequence: CDR1 SGHRS, CDR2 YFSETQ. The chain's CDR3 is CASSFVAGVNEQFF. The CDR3 coding sequence is TGCGCCAGCAGCTTTGTAGCGGGAGTCAATGAGCAGTTCTTC.

This rearrangement joins TRBV6-1 to TRBJ2-7; 8 bases map to TRBD1. V lost 10 bases and J lost 7; bases outside the gene matches: 9. Germline-derived CDR1 and CDR2 are MNHNS and SASEGT. This CDR3 has 12 amino acids. DNA of the CDR3: TGTGCCACCCGACAGGGGAAGTGGGAGCAGTACTTC. Encoded protein: CATRQGKWEQYF.

V usage is TRBV6-5 and J usage is TRBJ2-6, with no clear D. CDR3 length: 15 residues. The ends were cut back, 3 bases at V and 0 bases at J, with 6 bases in the middle. Germline lookup yields CDR1 MNHEY and CDR2 SVGAGI. Written as DNA, the CDR3 is TGTGCCAGCAGTTATATCCTCTCTGGGGCCAACGTCCTGACTTTC. This codes for CASSYILSGANVLTF.

The rearrangement uses TRBV6-1 and TRBJ2-5, with D possibly being TRBD1 (5 bases). Per the germline V gene, CDR1 is MNHNS and CDR2 is SASEGT. The length of the CDR3 is 15 residues. V was clipped by 3 bases and J by 2 bases, with 13 bases between them. CDR3 amino acids: CASSDLMTVQETQYF. CDR3 sequence (DNA): TGTGCCAGCAGTGATTTAATGACAGTACAAGAGACCCAGTACTTC.

The chain recombines TRBV27 with TRBJ2-1, with 9 bases fitting TRBD2. There are 17 residues in the CDR3. Germline loops: CDR1 MNHEY, CDR2 SMNVEV (reference sequence). V lost 2 bases to trimming and J lost 6 bases; unmatched junction nucleotides: 11. The CDR3 nucleotides are TGTGCCAGCAGTTTAGTGAGGCCGGGACTAGCCTCCAATGAGCAGTTCTTC. Translating gives CASSLVRPGLASNEQFF.